These T cell receptor beta chains were read from a single sample in a study of blood T cell repertoires in COVID-19. Using immunoSEQ multiplex PCR, the repertoire was profiled, and TCRdb retains in-frame clones only, with some absent. The sample lists approximately 75,000 clones, 84% occurring once. Sequenced: peripheral blood. These TCRs come from a woman between 45 and 65 years old with acute or convalescent COVID-19. Both conserved end residues are part of each CDR3. Rows give clone size only sometimes, using once, few, many, or a class for an expanded clone.

v_call	j_call	clone_size	cdr3_aa
TRBV3-1/TRBV3-2	TRBJ1-2	-	CASSRDRGTDGYTF
TRBV5-1	TRBJ1-4	-	CASSAGQSIEKLFF
TRBV6-4	TRBJ2-7	-	CASSDLTRTSGRSEQYF
TRBV18	TRBJ1-1	-	CASSIGQPNTEAFF
TRBV19	TRBJ2-1	-	CASKAGLADNEQFF
TRBV21-1	TRBJ2-1	once	CASTALFF
TRBV19	TRBJ1-1	-	CASSGLVSQNTEAFF
TRBV6-6	TRBJ2-5	-	CASSPPGQGGETQYF
TRBV5-1	TRBJ1-4	-	CASSSTGGPGEKLFF
TRBV13	TRBJ1-2	few	CASSLGAALTVLYTF
TRBV6-2/TRBV6-3	TRBJ2-7	few	CASSYSKLAGGGEQYF
TRBV5-1	TRBJ2-1	-	CASSPGLAGGLAYNEQFF
TRBV4-3	TRBJ2-1	-	CASSQDPGLNNEQFF